These 17 T cell receptor beta chains originate from one sample sequenced in a study of T cell responses to AZD1222 COVID-19 vaccine. Method: immunoSEQ multiplex PCR; TCRdb's copy keeps in-frame clones and lacks some. The data hold tens of thousands of clones, with 70% to 90% observed a single time. The sample was peripheral blood, taken 28 days after the second AZD1222 dose. These receptors were obtained from an adult who received the AZD1222 COVID-19 vaccine.

J is TRBJ1-1 and V is TRBV29-1, with a tentative D call TRBD1 (6 bases). Trimming removed 0 bases at V and 1 base at J, with 12 bases between. Germline CDR1 SQVTM, CDR2 ANQGSEA. The CDR3 consists of 15 residues. CDR3 residues: CSVEEVRGQNTEAFF. The DNA for the CDR3 is TGCAGCGTTGAAGAAGTTCGGGGGCAGAACACTGAAGCTTTCTTT. Together with reference TRBV29-1 and TRBJ1-1, the CDR3 gives the full variable domain: SAVISQKPSRDICQRGTSLTIQCQVDSQVTMMFWYRQQPGQSLTLIATANQGSEATYESGFVIDKFPISRPNLTFSTLTVSNMSPEDSSIYLCSVEEVRGQNTEAFFGQGTRLTVV.

The chain is built from TRBV19 and TRBJ1-3, with D possibly matching TRBD1 (6 bases). CDR3 length: 17 amino acids. Trimming left V 2 bases short and J 0 bases short, with 14 bases between. Germline loops: CDR1 LNHDA, CDR2 SQIVND (reference sequence). Here the CDR3 DNA reads TGTGCCAGTAGTATAAAATCTGGACAGTTCTCTGGAAACACCATATATTTT. Amino acid sequence: CASSIKSGQFSGNTIYF.

V gene TRBV19 combines with J gene TRBJ2-7, with 13 bases that match TRBD2. Germline V CDR1 and CDR2: LNHDA, SQIVND (reference sequence). CDR3 length: 15 residues. Trimming at V came to 3 bases and at J to 7 bases, leaving 6 bases not matched to a gene. DNA of the CDR3: TGTGCCAGTAGTATCGGACTAGCGGGAGAAATAGAGCAGTACTTC. It is translated as CASSIGLAGEIEQYF.

This clone was counted a few times. The chain uses TRBV11-2 and TRBJ2-5; tentative D call: TRBD2 (6 bases). The germline gives CDR1 SGHAT, CDR2 FQNNGV. This CDR3 is 13 amino acids long. Trimming removed 3 bases at V and 4 bases at J, with 9 bases between. The chain's CDR3 is CASSFGGTETQYF. As DNA, the CDR3 is TGTGCCAGCAGCTTTGGGGGGACAGAGACCCAGTACTTC.

V usage is TRBV16 and J usage is TRBJ1-5; a possible D gene is TRBD1 (6 bases). Between the trimmed V and J ends, which lost 4 bases and 4 bases, there was a span of 8 bases. From germline, CDR1 is KGHSY and CDR2 FQNENV. The CDR3 extends over 13 amino acids. The CDR3 DNA reads TGTGCCAGCAGCCGGACAGTTAATCAGCCCCAGCATTTT. This encodes CASSRTVNQPQHF.

This chain uses TRBV27 with TRBJ1-1; D is possibly TRBD1 (5 bases). Per germline, CDR1 MNHEY and CDR2 SMNVEV (reference sequence). This CDR3 spans 14 amino acids. Trimming pared 3 bases from V and 1 base from J, leaving 9 bases between. CDR3 DNA: TGTGCCAGCAGTTTCCGTACAGGGAACACTGAAGCTTTCTTT. Translated, it gives CASSFRTGNTEAFF.

The chain links TRBV5-6 to TRBJ1-3, with D unclear. This CDR3 has 14 residues. The V and J ends lost 3 bases and 0 bases respectively, with 7 bases between them. Germline V CDR1 and CDR2: SGHDT, YYEEEE. In DNA form, the CDR3 reads TGTGCCAGCAGCTCGGTTTCCTCTGGAAACACCATATATTTT. As protein: CASSSVSSGNTIYF.

The rearrangement uses TRBV10-1 and TRBJ2-1; 10 positions match TRBD1. This CDR3 is 17 amino acids long. Germline CDR1 WNHNN, CDR2 SYGVQD (reference sequence). J gave up 4 bases and V 7 bases, and 13 bases lay outside the gene matches. The CDR3 DNA is TGCGCCAGCATTAGCAGAGACAGGGGGCCCAGATACAATGAGCAGTTCTTC. This codes for CASISRDRGPRYNEQFF.

The chain recombines TRBV21-1 with TRBJ1-2; the table gives TRBD1 as D, unverified against the DNA. TRBV21-1 is given as a pseudogene. The CDR3 totals 13 residues. The DNA of the CDR3 is TGTGCCAGCAGTATACAGGATAACTATGGCTACACCTTC. Translating it yields CASSIQDNYGYTF.

This sequence joins TRBV5-1 and TRBJ2-7; 10 nucleotides align to TRBD1. The CDR3 has 16 amino acids. J was trimmed by 5 bases and V by 0 bases; bases with no gene match: 8. Germline CDR1 reads SGHRS; CDR2 reads YFSETQ. In DNA, the CDR3 is TGCGCCAGCAGCTTGGAGTATGGGACAGGGGTCGACGAGCAGTACTTC. This encodes CASSLEYGTGVDEQYF.

The V and J genes are TRBV20-1 and TRBJ1-3, with D perhaps TRBD1 (5 bases). The CDR3 totals 14 residues. The V end lost 3 bases, the J end lost 4 bases, and 13 bases lay between the germline ends. CDR1 is DFQATT, CDR2 SNEGSKA, per germline (reference sequence). This CDR3 reads CSASFPDNGNTIYF. As DNA, the CDR3 is TGCAGTGCTAGTTTCCCGGACAACGGAAACACCATATATTTT.

The chain uses TRBV11-2 and TRBJ2-5; unclear D gene. The CDR3 has 15 amino acids. The V end was cut by 3 bases, the J end by 0 bases, with 11 bases between. Germline V gene data show CDR1 as SGHAT and CDR2 as FQNNGV. CDR3 loop: CASSFSFWNQETQYF. The DNA of the CDR3 is TGTGCCAGCAGCTTTTCCTTCTGGAACCAAGAGACCCAGTACTTC.

The chain carries TRBV6-1 and TRBJ2-1; TRBD2 is a possible D gene (5 bases). The CDR3 spans 17 residues. Germline CDR1 and CDR2: MNHNS and SASEGT. Trimming cost V 2 bases and J 4 bases, with 18 bases left between them. The CDR3, as DNA: TGTGCCAGCAGTGAAATAATGCGTACTAGAGTTTACAATGAGCAGTTCTTC. It specifies CASSEIMRTRVYNEQFF.

The V call is TRBV5-6, the J call TRBJ2-3; 11 positions agree with TRBD2. There are 16 residues in the CDR3. After removal of 0 bases from V and 2 bases from J, the junction contained 2 bases not matched to a gene. CDR1 and CDR2 (germline): SGHDT, YYEEEE. The CDR3 here is CASSLGLAGFTDTQYF. In DNA form, the CDR3 reads TGTGCCAGCAGCTTGGGACTAGCGGGGTTCACAGATACGCAGTATTTT.

The chain recombines TRBV4-1 with TRBJ1-2, with a tentative D call TRBD1 (5 bases). The length of the CDR3 is 15 residues. Germline V lookup: CDR1 MGHRA, CDR2 YSYEKL. V gave up 0 bases and J gave up 5 bases, with 13 bases separating them. DNA of the CDR3: TGCGCCAGCAGCCAAGAACCAGGGCAAGGATATGGCTACACCTTC. Translation: CASSQEPGQGYGYTF.

V usage is TRBV7-2 and J usage is TRBJ1-4; 7 bases agree with TRBD1. Trimming took 6 bases from V and 8 from J; bases not matched to a gene: 9. CDR1 SGHTA and CDR2 FQGNSA come from the germline V gene. This CDR3 contains 14 residues. CDR3 in DNA: TGTGCCAGCAGTTATACAGGAGGGGGCGAAAAACTGTTTTTT. Its protein product is CASSYTGGGEKLFF.

This chain joins TRBV12-3 or TRBV12-4 and TRBJ1-2; no clear D. V was clipped by 6 bases and J by 4 bases, with 9 bases between them. The CDR3 runs to 12 residues. The CDR3 DNA is TGTGCCAGCAGCCGTCCCAGCTATGGCTACACCTTC. It encodes CASSRPSYGYTF.